This record looks at one T cell receptor (beta chain) sequence and its context. The sample is drawn from a study of cytomegalovirus exposure and HLA in healthy donors. The PCR used 60 Vbeta and 13 Jbeta primers. Sequencing was performed with immunoSEQ multiplex PCR; in TCRdb, only in-frame clones are kept and a portion is missing. The data hold 100,000 to 150,000 clones, with roughly four fifths observed a single time. The V and J ends lost 6 bases and 3 bases respectively, with 23 bases between them. The CDR3 is 17 amino acids. The germline V gene encodes CDR1 SGHAT and CDR2 FQNNGV. This TCR came from a woman in her sixties in good health and CMV-seropositive. The sample was PBMCs. The rearrangement uses TRBV11-2 and TRBJ1-2; D may be TRBD1 (6 bases). The CDR3 DNA reads TGTGCCAGCAGTGAAACAGGGTTTCGGGTTCGGGACTATGGCTACACCTTC. It translates to CASSETGFRVRDYGYTF. Based on the CDR3 plus reference TRBV11-2 and TRBJ1-2, the full variable domain is EAGVAQSPRYKIIEKRQSVAFWCNPISGHATLYWYQQILGQGPKLLIQFQNNGVVDDSQLPKDRFSAERLKGVDSTLKIQPAKLEDSAVYLCASSETGFRVRDYGYTFGSGTRLTVV.